This is a list of T cell receptor beta chains from one sample in a study of regulatory T cells in long-lasting Graves disease. TCRdb reanalysed the multiplex PCR reads using MiXCR and keeps one entry per CDR3 protein. The sample contains fewer than 450,000 distinct CDR3 sequences, 15% of which appear only once. The data also belong to a second study, concerning T cells in Graves' hyperthyroidism and ophthalmopathy.

The material was peripheral blood mononuclear cells (PBMCs), obtained at new diagnosis, from a patient treated with antithyroid drugs. These receptors were collected from a woman in her thirties or forties with Graves disease. Both conserved end residues are trimmed from each CDR3. The D gene is left open where the match is weak. Expanded clones get a size class; other rows say once, few or many, or leave the size out.

V gene: TRBV5-8; D gene: TRBD1; clone size: few; J gene: TRBJ2-7; CDR3 protein: ASSPPTGGDEQY
V gene: TRBV10-3; D gene: TRBD2; clone size: many; J gene: TRBJ2-1; CDR3 protein: AISEGTTSMGQF
V gene: TRBV28; D gene: TRBD2; clone size: few; J gene: TRBJ2-7; CDR3 protein: ASSLLAGGVYEQY
V gene: TRBV19; D gene: NA; clone size: many; J gene: TRBJ1-1; CDR3 protein: ASSTDRLQNTEAF
V gene: TRBV4-1; D gene: NA; clone size: NA; J gene: TRBJ1-5; CDR3 protein: ASSQGDSNQPQH
V gene: TRBV5-5; D gene: NA; clone size: many; J gene: TRBJ2-7; CDR3 protein: ASSERGSYEQY
V gene: TRBV11-1; D gene: NA; clone size: many; J gene: TRBJ2-1; CDR3 protein: ASSFQGGHYNEQF
V gene: TRBV28; D gene: TRBD2; clone size: many; J gene: TRBJ2-1; CDR3 protein: ASSYGTSGYNEQF
V gene: TRBV6-5; D gene: NA; clone size: medium-sized; J gene: TRBJ1-1; CDR3 protein: ASSYTAGATEAF
V gene: TRBV7-2; D gene: TRBD1; clone size: few; J gene: TRBJ2-1; CDR3 protein: ASSPLQGVYNEQF
V gene: TRBV12-3/TRBV12-4; D gene: NA; clone size: many; J gene: TRBJ2-5; CDR3 protein: ASSLMDSVGQETQY
V gene: TRBV2; D gene: TRBD1; clone size: many; J gene: TRBJ2-2; CDR3 protein: ASSGTGGTGELF
V gene: TRBV2; D gene: NA; clone size: many; J gene: TRBJ2-1; CDR3 protein: ASSDSYNEQF
V gene: TRBV5-4; D gene: NA; clone size: few; J gene: TRBJ2-1; CDR3 protein: ANSLELADRPHNEQF
V gene: TRBV6-1; D gene: TRBD1; clone size: NA; J gene: TRBJ2-3; CDR3 protein: ASSMRQGSDTQY
V gene: TRBV11-2; D gene: TRBD2; clone size: many; J gene: TRBJ2-1; CDR3 protein: ASNPQNSGTEQF
V gene: TRBV28; D gene: NA; clone size: many; J gene: TRBJ2-5; CDR3 protein: ASSMVETQETQY
V gene: TRBV5-1; D gene: NA; clone size: many; J gene: TRBJ2-1; CDR3 protein: ASSSRTDPNEQF
V gene: TRBV11-3; D gene: NA; clone size: many; J gene: TRBJ2-3; CDR3 protein: ASTWGGMADTQY
V gene: TRBV11-2; D gene: TRBD2; clone size: many; J gene: TRBJ2-7; CDR3 protein: ASSLTSGNYEQY
V gene: TRBV11-3; D gene: TRBD1; clone size: many; J gene: TRBJ2-1; CDR3 protein: ASSFDRGNEQF
V gene: TRBV11-2; D gene: NA; clone size: many; J gene: TRBJ2-5; CDR3 protein: ASSLVTETQY
V gene: TRBV29-1; D gene: NA; clone size: many; J gene: TRBJ2-5; CDR3 protein: SVGSAAPETQY
V gene: TRBV6-1; D gene: NA; clone size: NA; J gene: TRBJ2-2; CDR3 protein: ASLSGLGSRTGELF
V gene: TRBV12-3/TRBV12-4; D gene: TRBD1; clone size: many; J gene: TRBJ2-1; CDR3 protein: ASSGTVDNEQF
V gene: TRBV20-1; D gene: NA; clone size: many; J gene: TRBJ2-7; CDR3 protein: SAAAKRLRDPYEQY
V gene: TRBV3-1; D gene: NA; clone size: many; J gene: TRBJ2-4; CDR3 protein: ASSQEGWVAKNIQY
V gene: TRBV19; D gene: NA; clone size: NA; J gene: TRBJ2-6; CDR3 protein: ASSIDDCGANVLT
V gene: TRBV5-5; D gene: TRBD2; clone size: NA; J gene: TRBJ2-6; CDR3 protein: ASSLFLQREESGANVLT
V gene: TRBV10-3; D gene: NA; clone size: many; J gene: TRBJ1-5; CDR3 protein: AISEGGGTQPQH
V gene: TRBV27; D gene: TRBD2; clone size: many; J gene: TRBJ2-1; CDR3 protein: ASSLSSGRAGEQF
V gene: TRBV20-1; D gene: TRBD2; clone size: many; J gene: TRBJ2-1; CDR3 protein: SAIQGLAGSAVGYNEQF
V gene: TRBV9; D gene: TRBD1; clone size: NA; J gene: TRBJ2-5; CDR3 protein: ASSPGQGFGETQY
V gene: TRBV5-1; D gene: NA; clone size: many; J gene: TRBJ2-5; CDR3 protein: ASRGTDQETQY
V gene: TRBV20-1; D gene: TRBD2; clone size: many; J gene: TRBJ2-7; CDR3 protein: SVSGANYEQY
V gene: TRBV18; D gene: NA; clone size: NA; J gene: TRBJ2-6; CDR3 protein: ASSPRPWENKVGANVLT
V gene: TRBV30; D gene: TRBD1; clone size: many; J gene: TRBJ2-7; CDR3 protein: AWSQQGSSYEQY
V gene: TRBV12-3/TRBV12-4; D gene: NA; clone size: many; J gene: TRBJ2-3; CDR3 protein: ASSPDPGGSGTQY
V gene: TRBV12-3/TRBV12-4; D gene: NA; clone size: many; J gene: TRBJ2-1; CDR3 protein: ASSFGVEQF
V gene: TRBV12-3/TRBV12-4; D gene: TRBD2; clone size: few; J gene: TRBJ2-3; CDR3 protein: ASRRSSGRAMGDTQY
V gene: TRBV27; D gene: NA; clone size: many; J gene: TRBJ2-3; CDR3 protein: ASQLAVTDTQY
V gene: TRBV27; D gene: NA; clone size: many; J gene: TRBJ1-3; CDR3 protein: ASSPGTAGNTIY
V gene: TRBV28; D gene: NA; clone size: many; J gene: TRBJ2-7; CDR3 protein: ASSLSTGTEQY
V gene: TRBV6-5; D gene: NA; clone size: few; J gene: TRBJ2-2; CDR3 protein: ASSSSERFGELF
V gene: TRBV20-1; D gene: TRBD2; clone size: NA; J gene: TRBJ2-1; CDR3 protein: SAATSGISNEQF
V gene: TRBV20-1; D gene: TRBD2; clone size: many; J gene: TRBJ2-3; CDR3 protein: SASSGTSSDGAQY
V gene: TRBV7-9; D gene: NA; clone size: many; J gene: TRBJ2-1; CDR3 protein: ASLASGNEQF
V gene: TRBV7-8; D gene: NA; clone size: many; J gene: TRBJ1-1; CDR3 protein: ASSVRFFGADTEAF
V gene: TRBV5-1; D gene: TRBD2; clone size: many; J gene: TRBJ2-1; CDR3 protein: ASSLSSGSFDEQF
V gene: TRBV7-6; D gene: NA; clone size: many; J gene: TRBJ1-4; CDR3 protein: ASSAQTRTSKEKLF
V gene: TRBV6-4; D gene: NA; clone size: NA; J gene: TRBJ2-5; CDR3 protein: ASSYSKRDQETQY
V gene: TRBV29-1; D gene: NA; clone size: few; J gene: TRBJ2-7; CDR3 protein: SVAQGYEQY
V gene: TRBV7-8; D gene: TRBD2; clone size: few; J gene: TRBJ2-7; CDR3 protein: ASRVAGGTYEQY
V gene: TRBV20-1; D gene: TRBD2; clone size: few; J gene: TRBJ2-7; CDR3 protein: SASAGTSVTYEQY